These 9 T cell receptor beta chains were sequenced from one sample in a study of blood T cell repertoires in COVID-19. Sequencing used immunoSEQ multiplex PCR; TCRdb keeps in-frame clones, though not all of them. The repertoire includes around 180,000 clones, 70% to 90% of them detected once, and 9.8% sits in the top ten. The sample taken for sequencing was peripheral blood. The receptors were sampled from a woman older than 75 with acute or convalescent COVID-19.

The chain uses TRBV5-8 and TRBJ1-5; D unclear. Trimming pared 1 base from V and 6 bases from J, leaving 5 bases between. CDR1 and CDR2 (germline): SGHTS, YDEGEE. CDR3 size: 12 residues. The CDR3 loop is CASSLRSQPQHF. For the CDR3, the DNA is TGTGCCAGCAGCTTGCGGAGTCAGCCCCAGCATTTT.

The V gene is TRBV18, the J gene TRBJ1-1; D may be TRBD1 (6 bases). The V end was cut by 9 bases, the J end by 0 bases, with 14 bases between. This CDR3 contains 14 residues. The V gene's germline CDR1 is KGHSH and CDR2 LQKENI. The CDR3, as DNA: TGTGCCAGTTCCGGGACACCGATGAACACTGAAGCTTTCTTT. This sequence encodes CASSGTPMNTEAFF.

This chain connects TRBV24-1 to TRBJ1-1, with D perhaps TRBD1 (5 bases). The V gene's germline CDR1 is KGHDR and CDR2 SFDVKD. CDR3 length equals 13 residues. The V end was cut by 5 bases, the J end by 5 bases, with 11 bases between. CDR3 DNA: TGTGCCACCAGTGTCCAGGGTGGTACTGAAGCTTTCTTT. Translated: CATSVQGGTEAFF.

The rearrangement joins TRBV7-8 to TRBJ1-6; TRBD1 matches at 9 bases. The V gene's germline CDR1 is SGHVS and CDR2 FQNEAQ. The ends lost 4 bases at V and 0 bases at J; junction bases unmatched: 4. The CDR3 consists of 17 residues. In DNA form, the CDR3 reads TGTGCCAGCAGCTCCAGGGACAGGGTCTCCTATAATTCACCCCTCCACTTT. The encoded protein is CASSSRDRVSYNSPLHF.

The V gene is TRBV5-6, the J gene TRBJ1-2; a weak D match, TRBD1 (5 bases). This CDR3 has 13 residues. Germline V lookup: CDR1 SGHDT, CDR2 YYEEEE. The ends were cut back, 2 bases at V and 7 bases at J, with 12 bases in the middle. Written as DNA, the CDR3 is TGTGCCAGCAGCTTTTCAGGGTTTGGTGGCTACACCTTC. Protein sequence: CASSFSGFGGYTF. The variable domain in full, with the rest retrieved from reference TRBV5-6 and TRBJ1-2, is DAGVTQSPTHLIKTRGQQVTLRCSPKSGHDTVSWYQQALGQGPQFIFQYYEEEERQRGNFPDRFSGHQFPNYSSELNVNALLLGDSALYLCASSFSGFGGYTFGSGTRLTVV.

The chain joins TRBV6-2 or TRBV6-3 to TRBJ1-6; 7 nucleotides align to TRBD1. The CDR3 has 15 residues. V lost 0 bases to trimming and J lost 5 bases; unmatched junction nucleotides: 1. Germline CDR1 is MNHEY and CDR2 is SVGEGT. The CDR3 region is CASSYSGTDNSPLHF. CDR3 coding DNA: TGTGCCAGCAGTTACTCGGGGACAGATAATTCACCCCTCCACTTT.

CDR3 coding DNA: TGTGCCAGCAGCTTAAGGCCAGGGGGCGCAGATACGCAGTATTTT. Encoded protein: CASSLRPGGADTQYF. V is TRBV7-8 and J is TRBJ2-3, with 8 bases fitting TRBD1. CDR3 size: 15 residues. V was clipped by 2 bases and J by 4 bases; unmatched bases: 5. Germline CDR1 is SGHVS and CDR2 is FQNEAQ.

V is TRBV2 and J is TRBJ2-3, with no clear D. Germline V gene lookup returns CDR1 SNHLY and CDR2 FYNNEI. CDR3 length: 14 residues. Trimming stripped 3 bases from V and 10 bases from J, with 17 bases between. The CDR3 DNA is TGTGCCAGCAGTGAGCAGGCTCCCCCGCCGGCGCAGTATTTT. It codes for CASSEQAPPPAQYF.

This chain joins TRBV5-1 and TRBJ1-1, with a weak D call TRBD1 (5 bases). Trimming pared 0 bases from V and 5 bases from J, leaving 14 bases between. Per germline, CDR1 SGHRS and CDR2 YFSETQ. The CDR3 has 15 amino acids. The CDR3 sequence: CASSLVGARGTEAFF. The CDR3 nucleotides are TGCGCCAGCAGCTTGGTAGGGGCCCGGGGGACTGAAGCTTTCTTT. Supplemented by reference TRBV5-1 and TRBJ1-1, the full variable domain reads KAGVTQTPRYLIKTRGQQVTLSCSPISGHRSVSWYQQTPGQGLQFLFEYFSETQRNKGNFPGRFSGRQFSNSRSEMNVSTLELGDSALYLCASSLVGARGTEAFFGQGTRLTVV.